A few counts support the clone carrying this T cell receptor (beta chain). V lost 1 base to trimming and J lost 8 bases; unmatched junction nucleotides: 4. There are 13 residues in the CDR3. Germline CDR1 and CDR2: MNHNS and SASEGT. This sample was taken from a study of response to subunit inactivated influenza vaccine. TCRdb recomputed calls from the RT-PCR reads with MiXCR, one row per CDR3 protein. The sample includes roughly 700,000 distinct CDR3 sequences, approximately 15% of them seen just once. The specimen comprised PBMCs from blood, sampled roughly 2 weeks before vaccination. The chain has TRBV6-1 and TRBJ1-2, with 7 bases aligning to TRBD1. This TCR came from a man aged 50-60 years who received an inactivated influenza vaccine. CDR3 in DNA: TGTGCCAGCAGTGAAGTGGGGACAGAGGGCTACACCTTC. This sequence encodes CASSEVGTEGYTF.